This T cell receptor beta chain came from a study of T-cell reconstitution after alpha-beta-depleted transplantation in children. Study outcomes and limitations: Surviving recipient T cells and intrathymic progenitors accounted for some patients' high TCRbeta diversity at day 60. After one year, T-cell counts and TCRbeta diversity mostly came from new T cells. Expanded clones from the graft, numbering several hundred, reportedly supplied alpha-beta T cells about two months after transplant.

The TCRbeta library incorporated unique molecular identifiers. TCRdb called the PCR reads again in MiXCR, with one record for every CDR3 protein. The table shows some 300,000 distinct CDR3 sequences, with nearly 8% occurring only once. For this clonotype: Its matching antigen is unknown. The germline gene is not matched at one end of the junction; a read error may be the cause.

The V gene's germline CDR1 is MNHEY and CDR2 SMNVEV (reference sequence). This CDR3 comprises 13 residues. The clonotype originates from a female patient aged 2-9 years who had a stem cell transplant for Fanconi anemia, so the T cells may come from the graft donor. The chain recombines TRBV27 with TRBJ2-4; D is tentatively TRBD1 or TRBD2 (6 bases each). The starting material was peripheral blood, obtained 360 days after TCRalphabeta/CD19-depleted stem cell transplant. The CDR3 nucleotides read TGTGCCAGCACCCCGGGGGCAGGGGCAAAACAGTGCTTC. This translates into CASTPGAGAKQCF.